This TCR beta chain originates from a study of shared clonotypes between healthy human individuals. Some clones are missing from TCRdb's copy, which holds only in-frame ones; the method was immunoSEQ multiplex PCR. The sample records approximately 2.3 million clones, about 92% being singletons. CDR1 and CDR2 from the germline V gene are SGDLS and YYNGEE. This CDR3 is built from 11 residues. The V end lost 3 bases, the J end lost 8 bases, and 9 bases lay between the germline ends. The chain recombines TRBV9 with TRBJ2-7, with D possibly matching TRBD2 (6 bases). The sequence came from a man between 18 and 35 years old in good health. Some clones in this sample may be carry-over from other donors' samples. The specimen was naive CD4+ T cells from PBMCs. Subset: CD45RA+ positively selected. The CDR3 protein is CASSGAGQQYF. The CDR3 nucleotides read TGTGCCAGCAGCGGCGCGGGGCAGCAGTACTTC.